This TCR beta chain was found in a study of blood T cell repertoires in COVID-19. The CDR3 runs 15 residues. Germline CDR1 reads LGHNA; CDR2 reads YNFKEQ. V dropped 0 bases and J dropped 5; count of bases not matched to a gene: 6. Clones were read by immunoSEQ multiplex PCR, and TCRdb kept only the in-frame ones, dropping some. Here the sample spans about 200,000 clones, approximately 90% being singletons. This receptor was obtained from a man in his forties or fifties with active or convalescent COVID-19. Sequencing used peripheral blood. J is TRBJ2-5 and V is TRBV4-2; 7 bases line up with TRBD2. The CDR3 loop reads CASSQERTGGETQYF. CDR3 coding DNA: TGTGCCAGCAGCCAAGAGAGGACGGGAGGTGAGACCCAGTACTTC.